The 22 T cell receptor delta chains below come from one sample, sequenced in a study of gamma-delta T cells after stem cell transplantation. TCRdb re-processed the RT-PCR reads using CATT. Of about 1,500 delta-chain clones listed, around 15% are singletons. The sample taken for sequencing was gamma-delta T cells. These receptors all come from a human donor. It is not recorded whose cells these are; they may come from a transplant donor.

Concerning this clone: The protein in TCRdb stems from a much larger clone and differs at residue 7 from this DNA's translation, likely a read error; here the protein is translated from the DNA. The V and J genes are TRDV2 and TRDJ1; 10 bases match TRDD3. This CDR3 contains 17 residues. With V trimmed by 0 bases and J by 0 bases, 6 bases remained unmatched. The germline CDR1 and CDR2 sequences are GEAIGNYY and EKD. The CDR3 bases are TGTGCCTGTGACACCCTACCGGGGGATACGAACACCGATAAACTCATCTTT. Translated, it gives CACDTLPGDTNTDKLIF.

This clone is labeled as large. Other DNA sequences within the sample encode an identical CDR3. The CDR3 sequence is CACDAAGGYAPTDKLIF. The DNA for the CDR3 is TGTGCCTGTGACGCAGCTGGGGGATACGCTCCCACCGATAAACTCATCTTT. The rearrangement joins TRDV2 to TRDJ1; 12 nucleotides align to TRDD3. CDR1 and CDR2 from the germline V gene are GEAIGNYY and EKD. This CDR3 comprises 17 residues. Trimming took 3 bases from V and 1 from J; bases not matched to a gene: 8.

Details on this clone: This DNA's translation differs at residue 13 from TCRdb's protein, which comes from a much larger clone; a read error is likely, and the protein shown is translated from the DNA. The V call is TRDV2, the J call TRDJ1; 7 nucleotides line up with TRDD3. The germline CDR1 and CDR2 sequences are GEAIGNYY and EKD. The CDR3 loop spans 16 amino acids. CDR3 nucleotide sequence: TGTGCCTGTGACACATCTTTGGGGGAGCGCACCGATAGACTCATCTTT. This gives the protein CACDTSLGERTDRLIF.

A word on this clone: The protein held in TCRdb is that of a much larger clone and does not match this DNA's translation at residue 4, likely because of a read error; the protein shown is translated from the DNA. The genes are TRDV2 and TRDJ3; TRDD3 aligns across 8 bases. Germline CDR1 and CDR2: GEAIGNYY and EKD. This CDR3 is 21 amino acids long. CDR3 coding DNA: TGTGCCTGTGGCACCGTAGACTGGGGGTCGAAGAGCTCCTGGGACACCCGACAGATGTTTTTC. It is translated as CACGTVDWGSKSSWDTRQMFF.

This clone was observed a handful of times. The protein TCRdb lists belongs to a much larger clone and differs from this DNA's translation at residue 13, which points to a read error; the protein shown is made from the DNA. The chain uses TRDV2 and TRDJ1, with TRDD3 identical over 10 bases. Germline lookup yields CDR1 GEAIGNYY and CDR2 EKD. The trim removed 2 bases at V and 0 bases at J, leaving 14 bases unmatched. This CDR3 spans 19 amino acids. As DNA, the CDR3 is TGTGCCTGTGACAACCTAGGCTTCACTGGGGGATTGAACACCGATAAACTCATCTTT. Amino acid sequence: CACDNLGFTGGLNTDKLIF.

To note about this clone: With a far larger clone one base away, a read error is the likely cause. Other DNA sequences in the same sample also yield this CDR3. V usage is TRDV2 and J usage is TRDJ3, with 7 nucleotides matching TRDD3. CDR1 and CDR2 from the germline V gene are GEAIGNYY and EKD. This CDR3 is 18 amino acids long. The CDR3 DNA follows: TGTGCTTGTGACATACTGGGGTTTACCTCCTGGGACACCCGACAGATGTTTTTC. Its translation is CACDILGFTSWDTRQMFF.

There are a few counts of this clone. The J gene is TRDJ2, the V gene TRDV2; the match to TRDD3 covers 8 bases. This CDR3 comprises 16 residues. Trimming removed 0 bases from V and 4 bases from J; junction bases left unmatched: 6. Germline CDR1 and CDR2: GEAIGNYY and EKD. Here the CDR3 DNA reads TGTGCCTGTGACACCCTGCTGGGGGACCAGACAGCACAACTCTTCTTT. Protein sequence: CACDTLLGDQTAQLFF.

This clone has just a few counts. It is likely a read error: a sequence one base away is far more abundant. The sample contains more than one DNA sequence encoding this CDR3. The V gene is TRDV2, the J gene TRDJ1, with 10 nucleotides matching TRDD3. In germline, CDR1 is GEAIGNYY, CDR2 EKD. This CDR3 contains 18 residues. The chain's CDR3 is CACDDLLGDSQYTDKLIF. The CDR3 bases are TGTGCCTGTGACGACCTACTGGGGGATTCCCAGTACACTGATAAACTCATCTTT.

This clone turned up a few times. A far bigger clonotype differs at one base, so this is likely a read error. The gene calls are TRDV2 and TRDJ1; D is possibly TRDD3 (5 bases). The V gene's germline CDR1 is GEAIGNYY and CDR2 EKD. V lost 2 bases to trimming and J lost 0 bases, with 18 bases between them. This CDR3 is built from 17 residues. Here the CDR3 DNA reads TGTGCCTGTGACAGGGCGGGGAGCGAAAAGTACACCGATAAACTCATCTTT. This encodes CACDRAGSEKYTDKLIF.

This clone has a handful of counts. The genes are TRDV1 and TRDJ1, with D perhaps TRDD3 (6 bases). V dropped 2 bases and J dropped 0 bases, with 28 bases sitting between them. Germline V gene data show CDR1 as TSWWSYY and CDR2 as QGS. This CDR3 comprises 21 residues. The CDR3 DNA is TGTGCTCTTGGGGAAATTGCGGCTACGCGCGGTGGGATAGAGTACACCGATAAACTCATCTTT. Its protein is CALGEIAATRGGIEYTDKLIF.

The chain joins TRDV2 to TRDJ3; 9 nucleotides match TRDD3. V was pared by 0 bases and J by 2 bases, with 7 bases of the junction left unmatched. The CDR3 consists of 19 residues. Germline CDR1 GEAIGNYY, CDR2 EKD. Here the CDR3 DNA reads TGTGCCTGTGACACCGTTTGGGGGATAGGACCCTGGGACACCCGACAGATGTTTTTC. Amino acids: CACDTVWGIGPWDTRQMFF.

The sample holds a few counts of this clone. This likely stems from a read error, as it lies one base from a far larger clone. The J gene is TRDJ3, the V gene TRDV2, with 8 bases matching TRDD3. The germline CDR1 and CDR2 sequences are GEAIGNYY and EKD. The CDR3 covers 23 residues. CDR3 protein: CACDPRPTVLGGVSSWDARQMFF. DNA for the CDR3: TGTGCCTGTGACCCGCGACCCACTGTACTGGGGGGAGTGAGCTCCTGGGACGCCCGACAGATGTTTTTC.

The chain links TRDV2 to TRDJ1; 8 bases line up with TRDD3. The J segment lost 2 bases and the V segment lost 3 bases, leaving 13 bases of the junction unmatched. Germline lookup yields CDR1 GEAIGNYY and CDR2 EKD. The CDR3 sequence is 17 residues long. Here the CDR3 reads CACDGVVLGAPTDKLIF. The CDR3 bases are TGTGCCTGTGACGGGGTCGTACTGGGGGCCCCTACCGATAAACTCATCTTT.

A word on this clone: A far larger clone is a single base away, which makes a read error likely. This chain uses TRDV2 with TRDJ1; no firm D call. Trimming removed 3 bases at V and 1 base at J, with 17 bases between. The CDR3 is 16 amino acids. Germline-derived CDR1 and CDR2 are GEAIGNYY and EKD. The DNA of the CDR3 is TGTGCCTGTGACGGCTTGGGCACAAGGGCCACCGATAAACTCATCTTT. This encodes CACDGLGTRATDKLIF.

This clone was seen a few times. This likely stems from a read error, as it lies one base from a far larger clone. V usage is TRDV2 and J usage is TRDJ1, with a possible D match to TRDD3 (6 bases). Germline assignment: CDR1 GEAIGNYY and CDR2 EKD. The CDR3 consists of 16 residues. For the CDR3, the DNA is TGTGCCTGTGGCACCGTGGGGGGGTCCACCCCCAATAAACTCATCTTT. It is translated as CACGTVGGSTPNKLIF.

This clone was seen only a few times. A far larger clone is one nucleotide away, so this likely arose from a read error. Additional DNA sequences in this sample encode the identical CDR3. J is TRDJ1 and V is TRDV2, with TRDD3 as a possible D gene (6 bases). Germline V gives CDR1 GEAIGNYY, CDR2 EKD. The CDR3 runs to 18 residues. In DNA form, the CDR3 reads TGTGCCTGTGACACCGTCCGGGATAAGAGGATGTACACCGATAAACTCATTTTT. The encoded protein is CACDTVRDKRMYTDKLIF.

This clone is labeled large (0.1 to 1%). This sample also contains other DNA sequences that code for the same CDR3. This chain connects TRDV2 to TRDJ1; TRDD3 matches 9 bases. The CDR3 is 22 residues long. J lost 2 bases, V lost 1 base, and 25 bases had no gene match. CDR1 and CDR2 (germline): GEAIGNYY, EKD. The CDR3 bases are TGTGCCTGTGACACGATGACGCCGAGACTGGGGGAGATACGACCCGCAACCGATAAACTCATCTTT. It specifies CACDTMTPRLGEIRPATDKLIF.

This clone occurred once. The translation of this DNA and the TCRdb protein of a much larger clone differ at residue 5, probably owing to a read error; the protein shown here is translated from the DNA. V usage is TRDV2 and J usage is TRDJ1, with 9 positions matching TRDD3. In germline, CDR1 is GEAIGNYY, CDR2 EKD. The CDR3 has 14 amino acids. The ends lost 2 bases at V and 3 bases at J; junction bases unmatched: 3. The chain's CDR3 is CACDRLGDADKLIF. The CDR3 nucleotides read TGTGCCTGTGACAGGCTGGGGGATGCCGATAAACTCATCTTT.

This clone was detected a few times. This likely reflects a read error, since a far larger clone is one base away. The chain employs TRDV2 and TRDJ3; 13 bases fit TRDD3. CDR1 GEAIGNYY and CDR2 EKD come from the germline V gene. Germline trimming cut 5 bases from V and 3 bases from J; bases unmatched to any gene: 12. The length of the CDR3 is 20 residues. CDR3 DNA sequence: TGTGCCTGTGGCAATGTACTGGGGGATACGCTCAGCTGGGACACCCGACAGATGTTTTTC. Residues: CACGNVLGDTLSWDTRQMFF.

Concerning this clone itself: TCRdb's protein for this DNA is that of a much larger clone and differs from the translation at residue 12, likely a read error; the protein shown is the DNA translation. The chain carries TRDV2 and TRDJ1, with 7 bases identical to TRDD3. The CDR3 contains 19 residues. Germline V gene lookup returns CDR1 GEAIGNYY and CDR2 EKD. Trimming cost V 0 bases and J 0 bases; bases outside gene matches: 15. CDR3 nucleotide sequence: TGTGCCTGTGACACCGTAGGGGGATCCCGAAGCCCGTACACCGATAAACTCATCTTT. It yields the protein CACDTVGGSRSPYTDKLIF.

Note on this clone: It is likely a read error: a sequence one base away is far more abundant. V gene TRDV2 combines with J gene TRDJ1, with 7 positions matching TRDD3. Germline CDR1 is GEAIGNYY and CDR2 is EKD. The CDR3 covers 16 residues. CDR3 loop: CACDTSLGERTGKLIF. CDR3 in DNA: TGTGCCTGTGACACATCTTTGGGGGAGCGCACCGGTAAACTCATCTTT.

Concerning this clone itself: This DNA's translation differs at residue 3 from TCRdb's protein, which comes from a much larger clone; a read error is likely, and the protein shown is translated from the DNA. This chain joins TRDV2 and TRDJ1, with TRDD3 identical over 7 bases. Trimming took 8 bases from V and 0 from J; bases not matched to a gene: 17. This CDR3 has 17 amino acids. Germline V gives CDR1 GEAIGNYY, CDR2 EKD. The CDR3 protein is CAYDPLGGTEYTDKLIF. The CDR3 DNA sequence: TGTGCCTATGATCCCCTGGGGGGGACCGAGTACACCGATAAACTCATCTTT.